This TCR beta chain was recovered during a study of OX40 agonist ivuxolimab in advanced cancers. About the research overall: Patients received intravenous ivuxolimab every 2 weeks at 0.01 to 10 mg/kg. Enrolled patients in dose escalation had cancers that were hepatocellular carcinoma, melanoma, renal cell or head and neck cancer. Broader study findings: Among the lowest peripheral clonal expansion occurred in 0.1-3.0 mg/kg partial responders.

The V gene's germline CDR1 is MNHNS and CDR2 SASEGT. The CDR3 consists of 17 residues. V lost 4 bases and J lost 3; bases outside the gene matches: 9. Notes on this clone: The target antigen is unknown.

Sequencing was performed with immunoSEQ multiplex PCR; in TCRdb, only in-frame clones are kept and a portion is missing. The sample lists some 70,000 clones, roughly 80% occurring once. This chain connects TRBV6-1 to TRBJ1-2; 12 bases are shared with TRBD1. The sequences come from CD4+ or CD8+ T cells sorted from blood, collected in a trial of the OX40 agonist ivuxolimab. This TCR derives from an adult with an advanced solid tumor such as melanoma, head and neck, liver or kidney cancer. The CDR3, as DNA: TGTGCCAGCAGTGGAGGGACAGGGGGCCTGGAGTACTATGGCTACACCTTC. Amino acids: CASSGGTGGLEYYGYTF.